This record looks at one T cell receptor (beta chain) sequence and its context. Antigen specificity is unknown. Beta-chain TCR CDR3 regions were amplified from RNA transcripts. First-round RT-PCR employed HTBI primers, with a second-round multiplex PCR after it. TCRdb independently ran MiXCR on the multiplex PCR reads; one entry per CDR3 protein. Of about 160,000 distinct CDR3 sequences in the sample, over 35% were seen once. This record belongs to a study of Graves' ophthalmopathy and Graves' hyperthyroidism. Findings and limits, study-wide: Also, most clonotypes expanded in the thyroid above 0.001 frequency appeared in blood.

Deletions cut 0 bases from V and 3 bases from J, with 9 bases between. CDR3 length: 14 amino acids. This rearrangement joins TRBV12-3 or TRBV12-4 to TRBJ2-7; D unclear. Sequenced material: peripheral blood. This sequence was found in a woman in her thirties or forties with Graves' ophthalmopathy. The CDR3 here is CASSLAGRNYEQYF. The CDR3 region has the DNA TGTGCCAGCAGTTTAGCCGGCAGGAACTACGAGCAGTACTTC.